The present TCR beta chain was sequenced within a study of response to subunit inactivated influenza vaccine. General observations from the study: It was the authors' suggestion that each seasonal influenza vaccination recruits few new T cells.

TCRdb reprocessed the RT-PCR reads with MiXCR, giving one entry per CDR3 protein. The table shows around 760,000 distinct CDR3 sequences, with roughly 14% occurring only once. Germline assignment: CDR1 MDHEN and CDR2 SYDVKM. After removal of 6 bases from V and 4 bases from J, the junction contained 8 bases not matched to a gene. The CDR3 is made up of 14 amino acids. This clonotype was found many times. The antigen is not known. Here the sequenced sample was PBMCs from blood, taken 14 days before vaccination. The chain couples TRBV28 to TRBJ2-7; 8 bases are shared with TRBD1. This receptor was identified in a man aged 45-60 years who received an inactivated influenza vaccine. The CDR3 sequence is CASRTGAVLYEQYF. CDR3 DNA sequence: TGTGCCAGCAGGACAGGGGCTGTCCTATACGAGCAGTACTTC.